The clone carrying this T cell receptor beta chain was seen more than once but under ten times. The CDR3 sequence is 15 residues long. V shed 3 bases, J shed 2 bases, and the junction held 2 bases outside the gene matches. Germline-derived CDR1 and CDR2 are MDHEN and SYDVKM. This record belongs to a study of blood T cells in healthy people across ages. Then a second PCR, running roughly 7 to 11 cycles, was carried out with a sample-barcoded 5' primer and a J-beta primer mix. With 12 random nucleotides, a template-switch adaptor tagged each individual cDNA molecule. TCRdb reprocessed the 5' RACE reads with MiXCR, giving one entry per CDR3 protein. There are about 830,000 distinct CDR3 sequences in the sample; around 62% occur only once, and 25% to 35% lies in the top ten.

Sequenced material: blood. This sequence joins TRBV28 and TRBJ2-3; 10 bases agree with TRBD1. The receptor comes from a man younger than 40 in good health. CDR3 DNA sequence: TGTGCCAGCAGTTTCGGGACAGGGGTCACAGATACGCAGTATTTT. This codes for CASSFGTGVTDTQYF.